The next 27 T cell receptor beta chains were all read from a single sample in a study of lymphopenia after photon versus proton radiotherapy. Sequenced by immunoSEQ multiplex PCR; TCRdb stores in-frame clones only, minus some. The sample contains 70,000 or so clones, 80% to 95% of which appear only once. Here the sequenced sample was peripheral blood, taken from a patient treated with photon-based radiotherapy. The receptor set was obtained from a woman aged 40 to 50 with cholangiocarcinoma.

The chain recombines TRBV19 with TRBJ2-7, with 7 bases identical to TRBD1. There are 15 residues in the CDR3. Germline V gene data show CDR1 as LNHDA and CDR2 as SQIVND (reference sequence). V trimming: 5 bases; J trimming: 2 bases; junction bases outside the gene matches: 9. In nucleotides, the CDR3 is TGTGCCAGTAGTCTCCTGACAGGGCCAACCTACGAGCAGTACTTC. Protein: CASSLLTGPTYEQYF.

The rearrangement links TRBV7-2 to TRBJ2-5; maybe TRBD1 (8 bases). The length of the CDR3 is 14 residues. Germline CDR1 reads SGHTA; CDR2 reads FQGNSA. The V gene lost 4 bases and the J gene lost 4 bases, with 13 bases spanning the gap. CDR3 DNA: TGTGCCAGCAGCTCAACAGGGGGGGGAGAGACCCAGTACTTC. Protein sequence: CASSSTGGGETQYF.

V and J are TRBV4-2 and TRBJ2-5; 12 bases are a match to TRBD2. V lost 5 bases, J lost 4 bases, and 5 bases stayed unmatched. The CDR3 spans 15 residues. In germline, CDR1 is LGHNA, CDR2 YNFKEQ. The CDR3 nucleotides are TGTGCCAGCAGCACTAGCGGGGGGCCGGGAGAGACCCAGTACTTC. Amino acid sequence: CASSTSGGPGETQYF.

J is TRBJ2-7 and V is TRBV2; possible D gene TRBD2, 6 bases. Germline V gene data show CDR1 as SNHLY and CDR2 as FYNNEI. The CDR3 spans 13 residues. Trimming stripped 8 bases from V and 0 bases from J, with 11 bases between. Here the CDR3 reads CASGPGASYEQYF. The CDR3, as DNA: TGTGCCAGCGGACCGGGAGCCTCCTACGAGCAGTACTTC.

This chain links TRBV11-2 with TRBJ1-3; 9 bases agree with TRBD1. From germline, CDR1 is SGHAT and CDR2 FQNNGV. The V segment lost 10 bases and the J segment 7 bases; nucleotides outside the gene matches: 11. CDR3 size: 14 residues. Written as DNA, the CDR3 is TGTGCCACCGGGGGACAGGGTACGCGGAACACCATATATTTT. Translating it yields CATGGQGTRNTIYF.

Written as DNA, the CDR3 is TGTGCCAGCAGCAAAGGGGGGGGCATATTTGGGCCCTCTGGAAACACCATATATTTT. Translation: CASSKGGGIFGPSGNTIYF. This chain joins TRBV21-1 and TRBJ1-3. TRBV21-1 is an annotated pseudogene. CDR3 length: 19 amino acids.

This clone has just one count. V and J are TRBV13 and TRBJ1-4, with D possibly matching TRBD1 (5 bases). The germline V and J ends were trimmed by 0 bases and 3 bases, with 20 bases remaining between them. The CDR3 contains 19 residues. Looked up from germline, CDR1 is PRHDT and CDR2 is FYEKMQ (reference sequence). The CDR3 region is CASSLGIRGAQRANEKLFF. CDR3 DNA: TGTGCCAGCAGCTTAGGAATTCGTGGGGCACAGAGGGCTAATGAAAAACTGTTTTTT. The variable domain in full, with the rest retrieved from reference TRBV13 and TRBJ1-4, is AAGVIQSPRHLIKEKRETATLKCYPIPRHDTVYWYQQGPGQDPQFLISFYEKMQSDKGSIPDRFSAQQFSDYHSELNMSSLELGDSALYFCASSLGIRGAQRANEKLFFGSGTQLSVL.

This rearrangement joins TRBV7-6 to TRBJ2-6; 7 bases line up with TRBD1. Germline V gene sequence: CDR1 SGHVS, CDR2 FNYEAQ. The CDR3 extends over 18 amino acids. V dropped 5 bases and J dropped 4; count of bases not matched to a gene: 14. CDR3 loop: CASSPEGTATLGANVLTF. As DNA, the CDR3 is TGTGCCAGCAGCCCAGAGGGGACAGCAACATTGGGGGCCAACGTCCTGACTTTC.

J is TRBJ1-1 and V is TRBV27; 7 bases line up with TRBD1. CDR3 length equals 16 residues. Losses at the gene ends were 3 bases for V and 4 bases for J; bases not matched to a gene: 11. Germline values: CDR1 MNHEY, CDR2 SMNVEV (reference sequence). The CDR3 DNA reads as TGTGCCAGCAGTTTGAGGGGGCGGTTGGGAAGCACTGAAGCTTTCTTT. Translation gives CASSLRGRLGSTEAFF.

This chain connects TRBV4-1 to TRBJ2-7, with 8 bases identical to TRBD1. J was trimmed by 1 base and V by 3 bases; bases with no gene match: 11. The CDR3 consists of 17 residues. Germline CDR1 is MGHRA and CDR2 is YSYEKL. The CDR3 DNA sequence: TGCGCCAGCAGCCAGACTTTCCGGGACAGGCCTTCCTACGAGCAGTACTTC. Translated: CASSQTFRDRPSYEQYF.

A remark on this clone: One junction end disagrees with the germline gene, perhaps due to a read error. The CDR3 reads CASSYGLLETQYF. The CDR3 region has the DNA TGTGCTAGCAGCTACGGACTCCTAGAGACCCAGTACTTC. This chain uses TRBV7-7 with TRBJ2-5; possible D gene TRBD2, 5 bases. CDR3 length equals 13 residues. The germline gives CDR1 SSHAT, CDR2 FNYEAQ (reference sequence).

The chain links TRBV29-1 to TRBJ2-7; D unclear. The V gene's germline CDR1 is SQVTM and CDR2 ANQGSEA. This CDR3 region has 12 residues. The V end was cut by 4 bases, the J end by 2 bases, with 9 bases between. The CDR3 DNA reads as TGCAGCGTTGGCCGAACAACCTACGAGCAGTACTTC. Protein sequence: CSVGRTTYEQYF.

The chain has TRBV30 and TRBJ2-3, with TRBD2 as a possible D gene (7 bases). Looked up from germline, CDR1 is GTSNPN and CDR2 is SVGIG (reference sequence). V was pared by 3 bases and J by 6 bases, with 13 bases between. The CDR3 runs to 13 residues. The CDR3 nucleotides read TGTGCCTGGAGGCTAGGGGGGGCCGATACGCAGTATTTT. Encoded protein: CAWRLGGADTQYF.

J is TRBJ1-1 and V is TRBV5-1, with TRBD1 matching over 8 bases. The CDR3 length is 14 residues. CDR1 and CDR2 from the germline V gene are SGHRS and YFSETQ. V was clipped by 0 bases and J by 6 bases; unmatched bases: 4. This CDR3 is CASSLGRGLPEAFF. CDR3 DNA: TGCGCCAGCAGCTTGGGCAGGGGGCTCCCTGAAGCTTTCTTT.

The CDR3 is CASRAKDRVGTEAFF. In DNA, the CDR3 is TGTGCCAGCAGGGCGAAGGACAGGGTGGGCACTGAAGCTTTCTTT. The genes are TRBV7-9 and TRBJ1-1; TRBD1 matches at 8 bases. Germline V CDR1 and CDR2: SEHNR, FQNEAQ (reference sequence). This CDR3 region has 15 residues. V lost 6 bases to trimming and J lost 4 bases; unmatched junction nucleotides: 10. Full variable domain (rest looked up from reference TRBV7-9 and TRBJ1-1): DTGVSQNPRHKITKRGQNVTFRCDPISEHNRLYWYRQTLGQGPEFLTYFQNEAQLEKSRLLSDRFSAERPKGSFSTLEIQRTEQGDSAMYLCASRAKDRVGTEAFFGQGTRLTVV.

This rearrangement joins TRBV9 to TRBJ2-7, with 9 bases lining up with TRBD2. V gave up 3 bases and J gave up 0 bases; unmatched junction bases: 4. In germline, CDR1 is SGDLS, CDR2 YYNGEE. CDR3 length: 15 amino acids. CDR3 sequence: CASSASGAPSYEQYF. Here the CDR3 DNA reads TGTGCCAGCAGCGCTAGCGGGGCCCCCTCCTACGAGCAGTACTTC.

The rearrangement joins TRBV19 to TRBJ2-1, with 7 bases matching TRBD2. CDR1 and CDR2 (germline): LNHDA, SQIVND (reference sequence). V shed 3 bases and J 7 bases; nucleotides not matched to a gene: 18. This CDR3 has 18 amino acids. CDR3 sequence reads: CASSMGTWEGRVKNEQFF. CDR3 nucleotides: TGTGCCAGTAGTATGGGGACGTGGGAGGGCCGTGTTAAAAATGAGCAGTTCTTC.

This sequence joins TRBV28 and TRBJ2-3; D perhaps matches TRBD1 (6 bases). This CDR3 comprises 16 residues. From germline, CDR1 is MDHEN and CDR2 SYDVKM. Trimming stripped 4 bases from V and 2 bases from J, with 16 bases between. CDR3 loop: CASSSATGTFTDTQYF. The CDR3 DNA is TGTGCCAGCAGTTCCGCGACCGGGACATTCACAGATACGCAGTATTTT.

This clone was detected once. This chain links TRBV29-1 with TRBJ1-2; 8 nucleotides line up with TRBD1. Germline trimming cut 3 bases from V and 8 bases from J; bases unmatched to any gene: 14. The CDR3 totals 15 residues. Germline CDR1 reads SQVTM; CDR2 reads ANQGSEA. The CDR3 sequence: CSVDFRSSGGRGYTF. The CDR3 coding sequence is TGCAGCGTTGATTTCAGGTCTTCAGGGGGCCGGGGCTACACCTTC.

The CDR3 DNA reads as TGCGCCAGCAGCCTGGACAGTCTTGGCTACACCTTC. It is translated as CASSLDSLGYTF. The V gene is TRBV5-1, the J gene TRBJ1-2; D may be TRBD1 (6 bases). The CDR3 loop spans 12 amino acids. V lost 4 bases, J lost 7 bases, and 11 bases lay in between. Germline V gene data show CDR1 as SGHRS and CDR2 as YFSETQ.

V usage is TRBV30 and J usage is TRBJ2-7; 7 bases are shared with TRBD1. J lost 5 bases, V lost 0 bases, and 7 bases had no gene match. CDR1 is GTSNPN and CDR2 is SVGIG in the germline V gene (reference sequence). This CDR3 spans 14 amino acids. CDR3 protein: CAWSVSRQGHEQYF. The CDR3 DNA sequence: TGTGCCTGGAGTGTAAGTCGACAGGGCCACGAGCAGTACTTC.

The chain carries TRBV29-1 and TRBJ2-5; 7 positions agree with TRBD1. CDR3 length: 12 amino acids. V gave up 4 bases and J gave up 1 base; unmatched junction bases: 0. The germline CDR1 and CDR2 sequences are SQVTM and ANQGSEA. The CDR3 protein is CSVGQGQETQYF. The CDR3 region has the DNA TGCAGCGTTGGACAGGGCCAAGAGACCCAGTACTTC.

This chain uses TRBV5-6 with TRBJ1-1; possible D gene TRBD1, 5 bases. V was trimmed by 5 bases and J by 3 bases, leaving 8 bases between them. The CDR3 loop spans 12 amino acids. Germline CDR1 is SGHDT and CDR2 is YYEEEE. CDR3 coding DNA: TGTGCCAGCAGTCGAGGGGACACTGAAGCTTTCTTT. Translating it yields CASSRGDTEAFF.

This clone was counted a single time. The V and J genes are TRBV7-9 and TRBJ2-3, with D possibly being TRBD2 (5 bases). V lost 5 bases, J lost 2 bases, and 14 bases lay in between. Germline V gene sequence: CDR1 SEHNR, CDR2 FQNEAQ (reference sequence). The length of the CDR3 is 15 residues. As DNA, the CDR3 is TGTGCCAGCAGCCTGGTTCGGGGTCTCACAGATACGCAGTATTTT. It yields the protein CASSLVRGLTDTQYF.

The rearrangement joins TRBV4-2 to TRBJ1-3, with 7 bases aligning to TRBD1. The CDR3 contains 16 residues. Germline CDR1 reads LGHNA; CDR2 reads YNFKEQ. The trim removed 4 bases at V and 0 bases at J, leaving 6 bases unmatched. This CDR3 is CASSPGQASSGNTIYF. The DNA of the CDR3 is TGTGCCAGCAGCCCCGGACAGGCGAGCTCTGGAAACACCATATATTTT.

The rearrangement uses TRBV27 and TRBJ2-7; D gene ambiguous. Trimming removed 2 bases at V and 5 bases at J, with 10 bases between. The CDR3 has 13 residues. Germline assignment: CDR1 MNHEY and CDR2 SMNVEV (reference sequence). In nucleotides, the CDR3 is TGTGCCAGCAGTTTAGGAAGTTACGACGAGCAGTACTTC. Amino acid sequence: CASSLGSYDEQYF.

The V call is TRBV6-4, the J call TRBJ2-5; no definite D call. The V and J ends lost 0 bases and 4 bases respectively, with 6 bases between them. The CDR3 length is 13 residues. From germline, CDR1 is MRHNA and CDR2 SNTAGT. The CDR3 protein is CASSDSVGETQYF. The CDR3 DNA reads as TGTGCCAGCAGTGACTCAGTAGGAGAGACCCAGTACTTC.